The clone carrying this TCR beta chain was seen a handful of times. Its target is unknown. The CDR3 has 15 amino acids. Germline CDR1 is MNHEY and CDR2 is SMNVEV (reference sequence). Germline trimming cut 5 bases from V and 5 bases from J; bases unmatched to any gene: 9. This record comes from a study of beta chain features in type 1 diabetes. All of the isolated RNA was reverse transcribed, so expressed TCRB transcripts were sequenced. Clones were read by immunoSEQ multiplex PCR, and TCRdb kept only the in-frame ones, dropping some. The profile shows around 160,000 clones, roughly 48% of them singletons. Notes on the study in general: At VDJ recombination sites, type 1 diabetes patients had fewer insertions and more deleted nucleotides. Because the template was cDNA, high-expressing cells might be over-represented.

The clonotype was recovered from a man between 18 and 29 years old in good health. The J gene is TRBJ2-5, the V gene TRBV27, with 9 bases that match TRBD1. Sequences were obtained from Tregs from blood. CDR3 nucleotides: TGTGCCAGCAGTGATACCGGGACAGGGCACGAGACCCAGTACTTC. It encodes CASSDTGTGHETQYF.